The present entry profiles one T cell receptor beta chain with its context. Its antigen is unknown. No clone much larger than this one lies a single base away; base qualities are absent. This entry belongs to a study of OX40 agonist ivuxolimab in advanced cancers. With respect to the entire study: The costimulatory receptor OX40 (CD134) was targeted by ivuxolimab, a fully human IgG2 agonistic monoclonal antibody. Three dose-escalation patients achieved partial responses, one with hepatocellular carcinoma and two with cutaneous melanoma. Of the 52 patients in dose escalation, about 20 had hepatocellular carcinoma, about 15 had melanoma, 9 had renal cell carcinoma and 9 had head and neck cancer. A male proportion of 75% to 85% and a mean age of roughly 58 years, ranging from 23 to 79, were recorded for the dose-escalation cohort. The paper reports the monotherapy dose-escalation portion (N ≈ 50 patients) of the phase I ivuxolimab trial. Peripheral TCRbeta sequencing aimed to test whether ivuxolimab altered TCR sequence diversity and caused clonal T-cell expansion. Patients were allowed to have had prior anti-PD-1, anti-PD-L1 or anti-CTLA-4 therapy, and roughly two fifths of the dose-escalation patients had been treated with checkpoint inhibitors. Intravenous ivuxolimab was administered to patients every 2 weeks at six dose levels: 0.01, 0.1, 0.3, 1.5, 3 and 10 mg/kg.

Patients with autoimmune disease history or receiving systemic immunosuppression were excluded from the trial. In every dose cohort, peripheral blood was drawn for TCR sequencing at baseline, cycle 4 day 1, and cycle 7 day 1. The samples were taken from a phase I, first-in-human, multicenter, open-label dose-escalation trial of ivuxolimab. Adults with locally advanced or metastatic melanoma, renal cell carcinoma, hepatocellular carcinoma or head and neck squamous cell carcinoma were enrolled in the trial. Before TCR sequencing, CD4+ T cells and CD8+ T cells were sorted from peripheral blood as separate populations. Genomic DNA was isolated from the sorted cells so that the TCRbeta CDR3 region could be sequenced. The immunoSEQ Assay was used for sequencing of TCRbeta CDR3 regions. TCRdb provides this immuneACCESS table in a form limited to in-frame rearrangements. Some clones are lacking; in checked studies, under half of them reflect an unresolved V gene, and why the rest are absent is not known. Within this sample are about 36,000 clones, with around three quarters of them counted one time only. About a fifth of the sample is taken by the ten largest.

Overall study outcomes, separate from this receptor: The antigen specificity of the clonally expanded peripheral T cells was not determined. Clonal expansion of both CD4+ and CD8+ blood T cells was observed from baseline to week 6 at doses 0.1 to 3.0 mg/kg. In the 0.1-3.0 mg/kg groups, partial responders were among the patients with the lowest normalized peripheral clonal expansion, particularly in CD8+ T cells. On average, CD8+ T cells showed more expanded clones than CD4+ T cells after ivuxolimab. Low levels of normalized T-cell clonal expansion were also shown by some nonresponding patients.

The clonotype originates from an adult with an advanced solid tumor such as melanoma, head and neck, liver or kidney cancer. The sample here was CD4+ or CD8+ T cells sorted from blood, taken in a trial of the OX40 agonist ivuxolimab.

CDR3 region: CASSQDYPRIVGANVLTF. The nucleotide sequence is given as TGCGCCAGCAGCCAAGATTACCCCAGGATAGTTGGGGCCAACGTCCTGACTTTC. The rearranged chain carries TRBV4-1 and TRBJ2-6, with the D segment identity uncertain. CDR1 is given as MGHRA and CDR2 as YSYEKL, both from the germline V gene. CDR3 length: 18 amino acids, cysteine to phenylalanine. CDR3 DNA is the only sequence kept; it has 54 bases, read in frame from the first base. Cut back by 0 bases and 3 bases, the V and J ends lie 15 bases apart.